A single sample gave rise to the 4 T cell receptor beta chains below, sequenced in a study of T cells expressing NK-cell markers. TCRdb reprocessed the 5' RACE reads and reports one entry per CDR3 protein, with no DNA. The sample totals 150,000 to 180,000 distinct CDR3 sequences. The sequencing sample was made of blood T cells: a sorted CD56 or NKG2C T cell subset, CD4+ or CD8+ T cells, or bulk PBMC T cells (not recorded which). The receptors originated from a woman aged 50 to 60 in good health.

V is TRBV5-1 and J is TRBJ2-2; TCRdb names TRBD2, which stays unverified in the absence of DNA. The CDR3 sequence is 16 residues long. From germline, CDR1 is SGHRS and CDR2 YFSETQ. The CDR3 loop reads CASSLWVAGGTGELFF.

This CDR3 is CASSWGLAGSTDTQYF. This chain joins TRBV7-2 and TRBJ2-3; TCRdb's D call of TRBD2 is untestable without DNA. Per germline, CDR1 SGHTA and CDR2 FQGNSA. The CDR3 has 16 residues.

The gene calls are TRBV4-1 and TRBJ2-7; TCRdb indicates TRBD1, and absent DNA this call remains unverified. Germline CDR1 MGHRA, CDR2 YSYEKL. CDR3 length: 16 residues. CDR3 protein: CASSPYGTEGLYEQYF.

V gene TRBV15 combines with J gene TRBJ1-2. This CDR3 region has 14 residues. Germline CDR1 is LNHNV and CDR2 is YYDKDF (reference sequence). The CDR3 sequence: CATSRVPAGGGYTF.